This T cell receptor beta chain derives from a study of blood T cell repertoires in COVID-19. Clones were read by immunoSEQ multiplex PCR, and TCRdb kept only the in-frame ones, dropping some. The data hold 300,000 to 350,000 clones, with 80% to 90% observed a single time. Participants spanned ages about 18 to 95 years and resided in 24 US areas. Two consecutive negative NP/OP PCR tests, clearance, or resolved symptoms defined Cohort 3 recovery. V dropped 11 bases and J dropped 0 bases, with 11 bases sitting between them. The CDR3 is 14 residues long. The sequenced material came from PBMCs or T cells enriched from blood (not recorded which). The chain has TRBV23-1 and TRBJ1-6, with a tentative D call TRBD1 (6 bases). TRBV23-1 is labeled an ORF, and its function is uncertain. The source of this sequence is a man in his thirties or forties who had recovered from COVID-19. CDR3 coding DNA: TGCGCCCCCGGACAGAGCTCCTATAATTCACCCCTCCACTTT. It translates to CAPGQSSYNSPLHF.